The TCR beta chain described here comes from a study of cytomegalovirus exposure and HLA in healthy donors. Points from the study as a whole: The authors later linked a missense DCLRE1C variant to TCR beta V- and J-gene trimming. Most TCR beta V segments were productive about 90% or about 30% of the time in an earlier analysis. In a later analysis, CMV-associated beta chains were mostly HLA-associated, it appeared. Among TCR beta chains, those listed as cytomegalovirus-associated numbered some 160.

Amplification used 60 Vbeta primers and 13 Jbeta primers. The method was immunoSEQ multiplex PCR; TCRdb's version includes in-frame clones alone and lacks a portion of them. The sample carries around 130,000 clones, around 86% recorded once. This CDR3 has 17 residues. Germline CDR1 LGHNT, CDR2 FRNRAP. V lost 7 bases and J lost 0, with 21 bases in between. Concerning this clone itself: Its antigen is undetermined.

The source is a young man in good health and CMV-seronegative. The V and J genes are TRBV12-5 and TRBJ1-1, with a tentative D call TRBD1 (5 bases). The sequenced sample consisted of PBMCs. In DNA form, the CDR3 reads TGTGCTAGTGTTACCCTCGTCGGGGGTCCCATGAACACTGAAGCTTTCTTT. Its translation is CASVTLVGGPMNTEAFF.